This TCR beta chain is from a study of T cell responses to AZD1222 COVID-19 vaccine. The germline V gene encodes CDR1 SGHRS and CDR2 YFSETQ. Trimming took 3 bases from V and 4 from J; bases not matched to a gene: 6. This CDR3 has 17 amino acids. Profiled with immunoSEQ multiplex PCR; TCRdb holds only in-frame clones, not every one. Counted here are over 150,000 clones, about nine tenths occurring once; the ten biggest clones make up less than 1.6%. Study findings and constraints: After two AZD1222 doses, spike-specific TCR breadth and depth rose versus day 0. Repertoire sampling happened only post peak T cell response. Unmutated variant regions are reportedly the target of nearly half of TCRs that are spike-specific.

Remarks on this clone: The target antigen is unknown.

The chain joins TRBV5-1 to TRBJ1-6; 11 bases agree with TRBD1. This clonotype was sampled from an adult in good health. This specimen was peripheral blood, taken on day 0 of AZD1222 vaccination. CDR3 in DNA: TGCGCCAGCAGCTGGACAGGGGGCGCCGCGTATAATTCACCCCTCCACTTT. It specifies CASSWTGGAAYNSPLHF.